The present entry profiles one T cell receptor (beta chain) with its context. Its antigen is unknown. The sample belongs to a study of T cells in Graves' hyperthyroidism and ophthalmopathy. Findings and limits, study-wide: Ophthalmopathy got predicted by the model a median about six months before its onset.

Germline V CDR1 and CDR2: SGHRS, YFSETQ. Trimming pared 6 bases from V and 4 bases from J, leaving 19 bases between. CDR3 length: 15 amino acids. The TCR beta CDR3 regions underwent amplification using RNA transcripts as the source. First-round RT-PCR of the TCR CDR3 relied on the HTBI primer set. TCRdb recomputed calls from the multiplex PCR reads with MiXCR, one row per CDR3 protein. The repertoire consists of over 400,000 distinct CDR3 sequences, with around a fifth occurring once and the leading ten covering 45% to 50%. The sequence was collected from a woman aged 65 to 85 with Graves' ophthalmopathy. This chain links TRBV5-1 with TRBJ2-5; D may be TRBD2 (5 bases). The sequenced material came from blood. The CDR3 DNA follows: TGCGCCAGCAATTTTCAATCGGGATTAGGAGAGACCCAGTACTTC. As protein: CASNFQSGLGETQYF.